This T cell receptor (beta chain) derives from a study of metastatic and nonmetastatic thyroid tumors. TCRdb redid the clone calls on the PCR reads using MiXCR. The table records about 13,000 clones, 20% to 25% of them present only once. This CDR3 spans 15 amino acids. V was trimmed by 2 bases and J by 7 bases, leaving 14 bases between them. Within the sample, this clone is medium-sized. All patients reached thyroid surgery having received no treatment beforehand. This TCR derives from a female donor with papillary thyroid cancer or a benign thyroid nodule (not recorded which). Some clones in this sample may be carry-over from other donors' samples. The chain employs TRBV12-3 or TRBV12-4 and TRBJ2-2; maybe TRBD1 (6 bases). The sequenced sample consisted of blood. The CDR3 sequence is CASSLNRVGIGELFF. The DNA of the CDR3 is TGTGCCAGCAGTTTAAACAGGGTAGGGATCGGGGAGCTGTTTTTT.